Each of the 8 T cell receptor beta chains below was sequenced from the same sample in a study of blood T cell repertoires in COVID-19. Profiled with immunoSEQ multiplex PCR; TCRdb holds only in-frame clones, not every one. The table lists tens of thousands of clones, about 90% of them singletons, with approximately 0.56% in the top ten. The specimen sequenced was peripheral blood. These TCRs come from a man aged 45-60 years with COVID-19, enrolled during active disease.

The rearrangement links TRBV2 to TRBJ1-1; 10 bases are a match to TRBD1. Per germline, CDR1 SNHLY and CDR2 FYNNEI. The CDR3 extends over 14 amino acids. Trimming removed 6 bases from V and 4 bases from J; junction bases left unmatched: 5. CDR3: CASSRDRGSTEAFF. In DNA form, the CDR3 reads TGTGCCAGCAGCCGGGACAGGGGATCCACTGAAGCTTTCTTT.

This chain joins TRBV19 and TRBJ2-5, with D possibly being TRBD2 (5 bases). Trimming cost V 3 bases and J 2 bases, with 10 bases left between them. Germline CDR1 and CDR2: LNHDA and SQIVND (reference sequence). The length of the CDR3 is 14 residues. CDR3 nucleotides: TGTGCCAGTAGTATTCTAGCAGCACAAGAGACCCAGTACTTC. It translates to CASSILAAQETQYF.

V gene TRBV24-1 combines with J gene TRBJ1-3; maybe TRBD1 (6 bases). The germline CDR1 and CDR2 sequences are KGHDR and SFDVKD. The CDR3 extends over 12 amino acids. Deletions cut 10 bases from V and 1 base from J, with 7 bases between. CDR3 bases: TGTGCCACAGACAGGTCTGGAAACACCATATATTTT. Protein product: CATDRSGNTIYF.

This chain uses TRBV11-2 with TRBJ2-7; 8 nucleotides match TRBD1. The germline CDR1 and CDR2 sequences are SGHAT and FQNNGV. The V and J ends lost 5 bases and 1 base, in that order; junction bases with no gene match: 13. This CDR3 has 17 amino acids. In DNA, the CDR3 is TGTGCCAGCAGCAAAAGGGGGGCCAGGGGGCAATCCTACGAGCAGTACTTC. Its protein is CASSKRGARGQSYEQYF.

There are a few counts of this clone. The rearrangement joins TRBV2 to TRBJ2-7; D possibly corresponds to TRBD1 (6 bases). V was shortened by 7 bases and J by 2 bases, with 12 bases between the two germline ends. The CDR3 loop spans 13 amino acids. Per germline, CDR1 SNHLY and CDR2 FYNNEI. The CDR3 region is CASTPQGPYEQYF. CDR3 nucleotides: TGTGCCAGCACTCCACAGGGCCCCTACGAGCAGTACTTC.

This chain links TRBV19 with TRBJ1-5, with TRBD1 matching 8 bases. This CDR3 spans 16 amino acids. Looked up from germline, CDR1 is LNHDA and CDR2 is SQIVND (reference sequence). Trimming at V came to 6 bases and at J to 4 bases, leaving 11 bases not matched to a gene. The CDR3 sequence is CASSLRGRSVNQPQHF. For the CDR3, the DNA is TGTGCCAGTAGCCTCAGGGGGCGGTCTGTTAATCAGCCCCAGCATTTT.

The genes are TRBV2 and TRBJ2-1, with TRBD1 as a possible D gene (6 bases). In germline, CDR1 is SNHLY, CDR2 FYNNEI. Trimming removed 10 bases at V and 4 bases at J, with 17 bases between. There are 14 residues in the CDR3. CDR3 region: CATSGTPRYNEQFF. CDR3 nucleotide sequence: TGTGCCACCTCCGGGACACCTCGATACAATGAGCAGTTCTTC. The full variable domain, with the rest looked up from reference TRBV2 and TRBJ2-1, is EPEVTQTPSHQVTQMGQEVILRCVPISNHLYFYWYRQILGQKVEFLVSFYNNEISEKSEIFDDQFSVERPDGSNFTLKIRSTKLEDSAMYFCATSGTPRYNEQFFGPGTRLTVL.

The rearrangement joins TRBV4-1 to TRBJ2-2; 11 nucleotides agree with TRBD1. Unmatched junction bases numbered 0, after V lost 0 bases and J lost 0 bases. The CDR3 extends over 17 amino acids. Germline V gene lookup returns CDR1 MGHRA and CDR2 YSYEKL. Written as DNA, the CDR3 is TGCGCCAGCAGCCAAGAGGGACAGGGGGCGAACACCGGGGAGCTGTTTTTT. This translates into CASSQEGQGANTGELFF.